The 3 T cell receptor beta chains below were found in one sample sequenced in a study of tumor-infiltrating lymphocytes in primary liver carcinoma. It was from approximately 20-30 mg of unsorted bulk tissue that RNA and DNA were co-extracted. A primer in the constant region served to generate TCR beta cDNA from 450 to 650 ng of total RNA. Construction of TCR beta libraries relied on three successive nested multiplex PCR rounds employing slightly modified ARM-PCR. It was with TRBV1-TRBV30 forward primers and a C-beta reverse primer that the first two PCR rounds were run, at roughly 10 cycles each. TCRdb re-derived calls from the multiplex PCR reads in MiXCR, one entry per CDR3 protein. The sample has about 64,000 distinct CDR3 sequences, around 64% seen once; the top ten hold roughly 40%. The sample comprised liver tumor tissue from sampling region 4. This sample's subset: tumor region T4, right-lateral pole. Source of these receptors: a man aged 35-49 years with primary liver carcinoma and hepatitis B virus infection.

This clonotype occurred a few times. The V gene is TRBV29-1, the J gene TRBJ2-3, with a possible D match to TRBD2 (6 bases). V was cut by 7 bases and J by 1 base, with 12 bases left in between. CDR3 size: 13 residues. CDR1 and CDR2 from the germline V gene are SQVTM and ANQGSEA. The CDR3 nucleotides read TGCAGCGCCCAGTGGAGGGGCACAGATACGCAGTATTTT. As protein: CSAQWRGTDTQYF.

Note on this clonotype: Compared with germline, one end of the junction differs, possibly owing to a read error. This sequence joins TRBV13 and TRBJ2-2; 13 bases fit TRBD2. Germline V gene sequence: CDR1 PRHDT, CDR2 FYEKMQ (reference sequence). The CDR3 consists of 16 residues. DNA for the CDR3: TGTACCAGCAGCTTAAGACTAGCGGGAGGACCCGGGGAGCTGTTTTTT. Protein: CTSSLRLAGGPGELFF.

For the CDR3, the DNA is TGTGCCAGTACCCTCGCGGGACTAGCGGGAGAGACCCAGTACTTC. Protein: CASTLAGLAGETQYF. This chain links TRBV11-1 with TRBJ2-5; 12 positions match TRBD2. The CDR3 is 15 residues long. Germline CDR1 reads SGHAT; CDR2 reads FQDESV (reference sequence). V gave up 9 bases and J gave up 4 bases; unmatched junction bases: 9.